This T cell receptor (beta chain) is drawn from a study of human T cells and chemical hapten exposure. Study at large: A 2 cm by 2 cm inner upper arm patch received 2% DPC for sensitization.

TCRdb reanalysed the RACE reads using MiXCR and keeps one entry per CDR3 protein. The sample holds roughly 60,000 distinct CDR3 sequences, roughly 6.7% seen once. CDR1 and CDR2 from the germline V gene are DFQATT and SNEGSKA (reference sequence). V was trimmed by 0 bases and J by 0 bases, leaving 17 bases between them. The CDR3 has 17 amino acids. The time point: pre-sensitization, week 0. The treatment denotes: therapeutic diphenylcyclopropenone sensitization with weekly scalp DPC. Only a few counts were recorded for this clonotype. Its antigen is unknown. Study results and limitations: All donors were alopecia patients, so their immunity may differ from that of healthy people. Versus controls, expanded TCRs had significantly more large CDR3 similarity clusters. Unchanged with DPC sensitization were TCRs above 1 in 1000 frequency.

The receptor was derived from a woman aged 25 to 39 with alopecia areata. Some clones in this sample may be carry-over from other donors' samples. The specimen was whole blood, collected in connection with sensitization to the hapten diphenylcyclopropenone (DPC). This chain uses TRBV20-1 with TRBJ1-1; D is perhaps TRBD1 (6 bases). The CDR3: CSARDIRAGGMNTEAFF. CDR3 DNA sequence: TGCAGTGCTAGAGATATCAGGGCGGGGGGCATGAACACTGAAGCTTTCTTT.